The T cell receptor beta chain under discussion was sequenced for a study of CD8+ T cells in alopecia areata. General study findings and limits: TCRs were shared less clearly across patients than in mice, possibly for HLA-related reasons.

Cutaneous lymph nodes were pooled and cells sorted by CD4, CD8alpha, NKG2D, NKG2ACE and more. Points on this clone: Its antigen is currently unknown. Germline and genes here are mouse. The sequenced fragment ends 4 residues before the CDR3 boundary, so the rest is inferred from the germline J gene. Different DNA sequences within this sample yield the same CDR3.

The sequencing template was cDNA reverse transcribed from extracted RNA. Method: immunoSEQ multiplex PCR; TCRdb's copy keeps in-frame clones and lacks some. The sample contains 290,000 or so clones, none of them singletons. Germline CDR1 is MSHET and CDR2 is SYDVDS. The CDR3 extends over 13 amino acids. Sequencing was performed on CD4+ T cells sorted from a lymph node. The origin of this receptor is a C3H/HeJ mouse with alopecia areata. The mice in this strain carry MHC haplotype H2-k. This rearrangement joins TRBV29 to TRBJ2-1; 12 bases fit TRBD2. The covered CDR3 bases are TGTGCTAGCAGAGACTGGGGGGGCGCT. Translated, it gives CASRDWGGA. The CDR3 in full is CASRDWGGAEQFF.